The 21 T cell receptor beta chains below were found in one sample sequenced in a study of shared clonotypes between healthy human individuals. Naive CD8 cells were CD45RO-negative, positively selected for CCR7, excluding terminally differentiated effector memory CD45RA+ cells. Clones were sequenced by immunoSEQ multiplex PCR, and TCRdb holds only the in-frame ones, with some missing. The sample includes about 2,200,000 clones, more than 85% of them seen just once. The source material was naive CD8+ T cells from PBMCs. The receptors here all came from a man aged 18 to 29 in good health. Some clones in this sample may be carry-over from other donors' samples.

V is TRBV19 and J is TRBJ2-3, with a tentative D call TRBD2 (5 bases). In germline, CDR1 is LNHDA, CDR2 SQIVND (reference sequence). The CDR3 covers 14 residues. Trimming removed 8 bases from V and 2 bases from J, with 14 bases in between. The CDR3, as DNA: TGTGCCAGTTCTGTCCGGGATGACACAGATACGCAGTATTTT. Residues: CASSVRDDTDTQYF.

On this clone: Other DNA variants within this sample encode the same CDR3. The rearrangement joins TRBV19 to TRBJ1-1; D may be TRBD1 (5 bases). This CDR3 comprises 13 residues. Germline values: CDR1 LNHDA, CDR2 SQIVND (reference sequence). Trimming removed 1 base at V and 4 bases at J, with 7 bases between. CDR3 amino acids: CASSIGGGTEAFF. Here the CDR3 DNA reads TGTGCCAGTAGTATAGGGGGGGGCACTGAAGCTTTCTTT.

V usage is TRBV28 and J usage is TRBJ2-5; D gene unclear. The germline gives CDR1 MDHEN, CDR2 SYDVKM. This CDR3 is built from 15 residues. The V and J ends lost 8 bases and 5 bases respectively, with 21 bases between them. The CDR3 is CASRMVGSRAETQYF. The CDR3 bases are TGTGCCAGCCGTATGGTCGGCTCCCGCGCCGAGACCCAGTACTTC.

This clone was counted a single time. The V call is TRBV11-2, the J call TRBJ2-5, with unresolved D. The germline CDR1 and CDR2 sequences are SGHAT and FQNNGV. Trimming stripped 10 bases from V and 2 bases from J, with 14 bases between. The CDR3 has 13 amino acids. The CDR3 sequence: CATQTTLQETQYF. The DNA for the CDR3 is TGTGCCACCCAAACGACTCTACAAGAGACCCAGTACTTC.

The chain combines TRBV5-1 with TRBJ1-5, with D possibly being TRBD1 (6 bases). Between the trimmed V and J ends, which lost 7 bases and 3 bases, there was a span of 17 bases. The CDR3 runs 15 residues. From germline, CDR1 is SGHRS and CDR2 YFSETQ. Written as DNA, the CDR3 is TGCGCCAGCCCCCGGAGGGGGGACATCAATCAGCCCCAGCATTTT. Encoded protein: CASPRRGDINQPQHF.

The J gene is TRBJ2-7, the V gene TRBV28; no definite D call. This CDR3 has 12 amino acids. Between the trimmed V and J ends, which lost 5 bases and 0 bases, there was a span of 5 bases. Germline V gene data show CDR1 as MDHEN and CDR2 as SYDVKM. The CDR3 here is CASSPVSYEQYF. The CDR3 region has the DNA TGTGCCAGCAGTCCGGTCTCCTACGAGCAGTACTTC.

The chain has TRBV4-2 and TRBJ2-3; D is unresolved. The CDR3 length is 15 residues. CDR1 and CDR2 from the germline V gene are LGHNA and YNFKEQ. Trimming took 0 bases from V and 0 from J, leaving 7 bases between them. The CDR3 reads CASSQEHTSTDTQYF. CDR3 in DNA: TGTGCCAGCAGCCAAGAACATACTAGCACAGATACGCAGTATTTT.

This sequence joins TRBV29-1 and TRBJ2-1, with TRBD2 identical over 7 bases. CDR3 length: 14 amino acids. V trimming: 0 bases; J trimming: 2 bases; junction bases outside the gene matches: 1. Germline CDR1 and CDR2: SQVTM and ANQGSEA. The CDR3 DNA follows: TGCAGCGTTGAAGACGCGGGGGCCTACAATGAGCAGTTCTTC. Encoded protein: CSVEDAGAYNEQFF.

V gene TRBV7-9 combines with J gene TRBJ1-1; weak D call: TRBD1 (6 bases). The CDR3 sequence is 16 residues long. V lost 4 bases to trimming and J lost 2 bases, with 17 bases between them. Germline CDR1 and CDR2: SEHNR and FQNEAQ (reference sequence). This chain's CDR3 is CASSSPYTGLNTEAFF. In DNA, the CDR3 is TGTGCCAGCAGCTCACCTTACACAGGGTTAAACACTGAAGCTTTCTTT.

CDR3 loop: CASSPILGGDPEGYTF. The CDR3 DNA reads as TGTGCCAGCAGCCCCATTCTTGGGGGGGACCCCGAGGGCTACACCTTC. The chain links TRBV7-9 to TRBJ1-2, with D tentatively TRBD1 (5 bases). This CDR3 is built from 16 residues. Germline values: CDR1 SEHNR, CDR2 FQNEAQ (reference sequence). V lost 5 bases to trimming and J lost 8 bases, with 24 bases between them.

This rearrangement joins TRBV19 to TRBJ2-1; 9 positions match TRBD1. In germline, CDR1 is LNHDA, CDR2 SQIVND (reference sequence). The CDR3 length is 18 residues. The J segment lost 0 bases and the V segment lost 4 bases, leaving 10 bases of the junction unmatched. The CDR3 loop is CASSTDLETGGSYNEQFF. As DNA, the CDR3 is TGTGCCAGTAGTACCGACCTTGAGACAGGGGGCTCCTACAATGAGCAGTTCTTC.

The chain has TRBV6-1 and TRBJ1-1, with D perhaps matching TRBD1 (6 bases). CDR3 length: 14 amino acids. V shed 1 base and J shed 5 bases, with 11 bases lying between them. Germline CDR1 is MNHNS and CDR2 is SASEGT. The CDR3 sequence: CASSEVTGRTEAFF. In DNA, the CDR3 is TGTGCCAGCAGTGAAGTAACAGGGCGAACTGAAGCTTTCTTT.

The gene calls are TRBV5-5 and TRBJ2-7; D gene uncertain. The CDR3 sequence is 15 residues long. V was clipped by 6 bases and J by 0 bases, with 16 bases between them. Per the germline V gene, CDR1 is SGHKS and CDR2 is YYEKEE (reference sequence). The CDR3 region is CASNHYPESSYEQYF. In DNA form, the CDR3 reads TGTGCCAGCAACCATTATCCAGAGAGCTCCTACGAGCAGTACTTC.

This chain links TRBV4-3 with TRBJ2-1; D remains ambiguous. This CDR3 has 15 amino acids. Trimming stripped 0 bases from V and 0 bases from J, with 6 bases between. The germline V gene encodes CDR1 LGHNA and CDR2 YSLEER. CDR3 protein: CASSQDLGSYNEQFF. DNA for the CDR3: TGCGCCAGCAGCCAAGATTTGGGCTCCTACAATGAGCAGTTCTTC.

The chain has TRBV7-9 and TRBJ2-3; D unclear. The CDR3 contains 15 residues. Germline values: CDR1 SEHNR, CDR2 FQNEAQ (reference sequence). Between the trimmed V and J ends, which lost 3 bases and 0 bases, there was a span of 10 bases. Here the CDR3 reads CASSFRPESTDTQYF. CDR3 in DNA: TGTGCCAGCAGCTTTCGGCCGGAGAGCACAGATACGCAGTATTTT. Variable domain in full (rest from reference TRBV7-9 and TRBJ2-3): DTGVSQNPRHKITKRGQNVTFRCDPISEHNRLYWYRQTLGQGPEFLTYFQNEAQLEKSRLLSDRFSAERPKGSFSTLEIQRTEQGDSAMYLCASSFRPESTDTQYFGPGTRLTVL.

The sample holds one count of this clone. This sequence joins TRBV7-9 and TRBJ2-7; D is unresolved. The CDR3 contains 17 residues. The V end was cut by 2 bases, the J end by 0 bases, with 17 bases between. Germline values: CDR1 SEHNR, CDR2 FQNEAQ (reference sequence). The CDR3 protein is CASSLMPGPFSSYEQYF. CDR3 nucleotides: TGTGCCAGCAGCTTAATGCCCGGACCCTTTTCCTCCTACGAGCAGTACTTC.

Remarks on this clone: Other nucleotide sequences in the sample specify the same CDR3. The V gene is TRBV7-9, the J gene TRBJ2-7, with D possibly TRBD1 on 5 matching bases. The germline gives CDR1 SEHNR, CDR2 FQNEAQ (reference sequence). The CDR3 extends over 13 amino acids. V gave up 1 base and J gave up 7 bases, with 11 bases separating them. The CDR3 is CASSLGQGREQYF. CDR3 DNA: TGTGCCAGCAGCTTAGGTCAGGGCCGGGAGCAGTACTTC.

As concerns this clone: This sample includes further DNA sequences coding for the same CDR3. CDR3 nucleotides: TGTGCCAGCAGTTTTGGACAGGGATACGAGCAGTACTTC. This codes for CASSFGQGYEQYF. V usage is TRBV28 and J usage is TRBJ2-7; TRBD1 matches 8 bases. The CDR3 contains 13 residues. V gave up 3 bases and J gave up 4 bases; unmatched junction bases: 2. Looked up from germline, CDR1 is MDHEN and CDR2 is SYDVKM.

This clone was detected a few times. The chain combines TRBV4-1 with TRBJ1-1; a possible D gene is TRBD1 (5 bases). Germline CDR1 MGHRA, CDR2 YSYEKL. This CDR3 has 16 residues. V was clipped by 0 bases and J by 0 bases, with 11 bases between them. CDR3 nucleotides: TGCGCCAGCAGCCAAGATCGAGGACATGTGAACACTGAAGCTTTCTTT. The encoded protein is CASSQDRGHVNTEAFF.

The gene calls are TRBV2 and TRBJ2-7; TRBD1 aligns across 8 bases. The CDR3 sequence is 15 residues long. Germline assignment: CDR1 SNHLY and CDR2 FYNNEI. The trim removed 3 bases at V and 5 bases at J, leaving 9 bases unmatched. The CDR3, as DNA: TGTGCCAGCAGTGAGGAAAGGACAGGGAGCAACGAGCAGTACTTC. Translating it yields CASSEERTGSNEQYF.

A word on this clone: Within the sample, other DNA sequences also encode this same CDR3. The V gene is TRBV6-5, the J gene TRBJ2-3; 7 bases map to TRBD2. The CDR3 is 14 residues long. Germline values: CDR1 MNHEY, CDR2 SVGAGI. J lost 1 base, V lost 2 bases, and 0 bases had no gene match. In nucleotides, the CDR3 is TGTGCCAGCAGTTACAGCGGGGGCACAGATACGCAGTATTTT. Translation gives CASSYSGGTDTQYF.